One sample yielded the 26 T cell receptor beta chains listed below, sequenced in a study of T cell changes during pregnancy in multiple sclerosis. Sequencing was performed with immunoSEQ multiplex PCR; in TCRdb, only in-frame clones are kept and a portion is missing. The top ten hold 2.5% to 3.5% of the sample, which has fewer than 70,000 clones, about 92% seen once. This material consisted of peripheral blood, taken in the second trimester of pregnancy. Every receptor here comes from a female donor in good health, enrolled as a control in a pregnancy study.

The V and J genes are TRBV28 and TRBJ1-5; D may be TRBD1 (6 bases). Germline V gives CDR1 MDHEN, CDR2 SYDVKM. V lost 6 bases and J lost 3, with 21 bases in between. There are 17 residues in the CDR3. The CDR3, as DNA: TGTGCCAGCAGACAACACCGGGACACATTGTTCAATCAGCCCCAGCATTTT. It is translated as CASRQHRDTLFNQPQHF.

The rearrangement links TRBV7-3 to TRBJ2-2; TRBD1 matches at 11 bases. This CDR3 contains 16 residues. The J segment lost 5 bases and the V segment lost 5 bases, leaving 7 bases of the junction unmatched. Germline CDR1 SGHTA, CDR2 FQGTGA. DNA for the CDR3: TGTGCCAGCAGCCCGGGAGGACAGGGGGCGACCGGGGAGCTGTTTTTT. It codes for CASSPGGQGATGELFF.

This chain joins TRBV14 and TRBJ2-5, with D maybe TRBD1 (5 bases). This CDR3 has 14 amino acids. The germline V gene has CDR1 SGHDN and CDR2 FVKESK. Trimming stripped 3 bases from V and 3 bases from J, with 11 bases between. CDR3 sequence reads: CASSHLSQEETQYF. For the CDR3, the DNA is TGTGCCAGCAGCCACCTCTCACAGGAAGAGACCCAGTACTTC.

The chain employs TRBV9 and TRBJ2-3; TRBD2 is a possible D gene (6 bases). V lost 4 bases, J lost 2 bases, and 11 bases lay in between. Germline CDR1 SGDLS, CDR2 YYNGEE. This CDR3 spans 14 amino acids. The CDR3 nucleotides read TGTGCCAGCAGCCCATGGGACTCCACAGATACGCAGTATTTT. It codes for CASSPWDSTDTQYF.

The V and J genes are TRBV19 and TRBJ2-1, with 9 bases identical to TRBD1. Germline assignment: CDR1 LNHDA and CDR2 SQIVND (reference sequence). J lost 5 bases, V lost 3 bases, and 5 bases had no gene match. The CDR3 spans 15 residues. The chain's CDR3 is CASSIRQGEDNEQFF. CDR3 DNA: TGTGCCAGTAGTATTCGACAGGGGGAGGACAATGAGCAGTTCTTC. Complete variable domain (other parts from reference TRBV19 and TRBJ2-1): DGGITQSPKYLFRKEGQNVTLSCEQNLNHDAMYWYRQDPGQGLRLIYYSQIVNDFQKGDIAEGYSVSREKKESFPLTVTSAQKNPTAFYLCASSIRQGEDNEQFFGPGTRLTVL.

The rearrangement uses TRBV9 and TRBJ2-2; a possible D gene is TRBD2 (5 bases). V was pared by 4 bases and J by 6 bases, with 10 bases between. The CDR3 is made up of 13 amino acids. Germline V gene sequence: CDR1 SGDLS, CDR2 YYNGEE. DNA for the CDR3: TGTGCCAGCAGCCAGTCCGGGGCCGGGGAGCTGTTTTTT. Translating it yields CASSQSGAGELFF.

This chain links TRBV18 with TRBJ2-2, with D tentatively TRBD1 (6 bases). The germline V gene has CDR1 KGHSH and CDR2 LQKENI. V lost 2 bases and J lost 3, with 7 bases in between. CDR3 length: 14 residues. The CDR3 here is CASSPYRDTGELFF. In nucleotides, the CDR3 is TGTGCCAGCTCACCATACAGGGACACCGGGGAGCTGTTTTTT.

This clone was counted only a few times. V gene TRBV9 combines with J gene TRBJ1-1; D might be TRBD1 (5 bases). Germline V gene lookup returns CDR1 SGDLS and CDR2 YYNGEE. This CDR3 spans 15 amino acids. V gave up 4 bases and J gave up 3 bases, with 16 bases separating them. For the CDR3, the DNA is TGTGCCAGCAGCCTTAGTGCCAGGGAAGACACTGAAGCTTTCTTT. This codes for CASSLSAREDTEAFF. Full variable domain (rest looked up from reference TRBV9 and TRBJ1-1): DSGVTQTPKHLITATGQRVTLRCSPRSGDLSVYWYQQSLDQGLQFLIQYYNGEERAKGNILERFSAQQFPDLHSELNLSSLELGDSALYFCASSLSAREDTEAFFGQGTRLTVV.

In nucleotides, the CDR3 is TGCGCCAGCAGACAGGACACCCACACCGGGGAGCTGTTTTTT. Protein: CASRQDTHTGELFF. The J gene is TRBJ2-2, the V gene TRBV10-1, with D possibly being TRBD1 (5 bases). With 6 bases removed from V and 3 bases from J, the gap between germline ends came to 11 bases. Germline V gene data show CDR1 as WNHNN and CDR2 as SYGVQD (reference sequence). This CDR3 spans 14 amino acids.

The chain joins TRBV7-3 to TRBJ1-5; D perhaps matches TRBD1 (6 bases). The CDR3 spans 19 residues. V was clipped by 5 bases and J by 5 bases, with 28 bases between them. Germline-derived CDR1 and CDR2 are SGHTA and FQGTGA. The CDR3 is CASSISGFLRGTRDQPQHF. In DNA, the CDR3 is TGTGCCAGCAGCATCAGTGGCTTCCTCAGGGGCACAAGGGATCAGCCCCAGCATTTT.

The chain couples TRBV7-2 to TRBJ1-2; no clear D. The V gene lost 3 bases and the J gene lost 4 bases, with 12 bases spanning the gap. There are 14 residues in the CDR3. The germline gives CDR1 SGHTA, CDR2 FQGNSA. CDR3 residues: CASSLSGILYGYTF. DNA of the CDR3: TGTGCCAGCAGCTTGTCGGGGATTCTCTATGGCTACACCTTC.

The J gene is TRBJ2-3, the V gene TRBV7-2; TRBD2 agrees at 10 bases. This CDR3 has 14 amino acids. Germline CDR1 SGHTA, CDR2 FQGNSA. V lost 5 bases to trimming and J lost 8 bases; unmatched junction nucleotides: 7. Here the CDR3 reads CASSKSGGEGTQYF. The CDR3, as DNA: TGTGCCAGCAGCAAAAGCGGGGGGGAAGGTACGCAGTATTTT.

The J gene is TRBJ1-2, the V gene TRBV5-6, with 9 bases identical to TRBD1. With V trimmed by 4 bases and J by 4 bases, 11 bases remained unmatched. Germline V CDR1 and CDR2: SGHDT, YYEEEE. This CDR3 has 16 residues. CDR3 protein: CASSTWGGTGLYGYTF. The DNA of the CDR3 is TGTGCCAGCAGCACATGGGGGGGGACAGGGCTCTATGGCTACACCTTC.

The CDR3 DNA reads TGTGCCAGCACTAACCACGGTGGCAATGAGCAGTTCTTC. It is translated as CASTNHGGNEQFF. The chain employs TRBV9 and TRBJ2-1; the D is unclear. With 6 bases removed from V and 6 bases from J, the gap between germline ends came to 13 bases. The CDR3 totals 13 residues. In germline, CDR1 is SGDLS, CDR2 YYNGEE. Full variable domain (missing parts from reference TRBV9 and TRBJ2-1): DSGVTQTPKHLITATGQRVTLRCSPRSGDLSVYWYQQSLDQGLQFLIQYYNGEERAKGNILERFSAQQFPDLHSELNLSSLELGDSALYFCASTNHGGNEQFFGPGTRLTVL.

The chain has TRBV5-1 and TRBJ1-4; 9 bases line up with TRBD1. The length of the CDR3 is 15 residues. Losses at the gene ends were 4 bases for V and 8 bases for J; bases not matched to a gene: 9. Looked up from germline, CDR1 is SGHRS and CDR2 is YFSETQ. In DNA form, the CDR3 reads TGCGCCAGCAGCATGGGACAGGGTTTGGTCGAAAAACTGTTTTTT. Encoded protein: CASSMGQGLVEKLFF.

The DNA for the CDR3 is TGTGCCAGCAGCTTAGACAGCTCCTACGAGCAGTACTTC. Amino acids: CASSLDSSYEQYF. The chain uses TRBV11-3 and TRBJ2-7; D is uncertain. This CDR3 is built from 13 residues. Germline V gives CDR1 SGHNT, CDR2 YENEEA. V was trimmed by 0 bases and J by 0 bases, leaving 3 bases between them.

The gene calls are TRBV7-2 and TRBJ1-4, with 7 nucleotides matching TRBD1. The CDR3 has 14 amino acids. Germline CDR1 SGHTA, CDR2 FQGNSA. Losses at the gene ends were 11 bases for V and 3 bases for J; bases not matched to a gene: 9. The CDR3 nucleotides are TGTGCCTCAAGGGGGCGCGGAGCTAATGAAAAACTGTTTTTT. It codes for CASRGRGANEKLFF.

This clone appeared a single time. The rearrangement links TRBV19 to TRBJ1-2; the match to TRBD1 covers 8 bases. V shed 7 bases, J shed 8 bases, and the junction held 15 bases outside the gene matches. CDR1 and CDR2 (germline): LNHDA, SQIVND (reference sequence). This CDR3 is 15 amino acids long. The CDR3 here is CASTDSGTGLWGYTF. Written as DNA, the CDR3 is TGTGCCAGTACGGATTCCGGGACAGGTCTTTGGGGCTACACCTTC. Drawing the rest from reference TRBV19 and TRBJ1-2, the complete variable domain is DGGITQSPKYLFRKEGQNVTLSCEQNLNHDAMYWYRQDPGQGLRLIYYSQIVNDFQKGDIAEGYSVSREKKESFPLTVTSAQKNPTAFYLCASTDSGTGLWGYTFGSGTRLTVV.

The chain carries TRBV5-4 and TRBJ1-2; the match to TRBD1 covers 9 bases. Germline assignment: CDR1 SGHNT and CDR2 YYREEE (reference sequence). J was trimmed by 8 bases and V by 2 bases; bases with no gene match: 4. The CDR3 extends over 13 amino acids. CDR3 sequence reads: CASSLQGARGYTF. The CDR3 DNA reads TGTGCCAGCAGCTTACAGGGGGCGCGGGGCTACACCTTC. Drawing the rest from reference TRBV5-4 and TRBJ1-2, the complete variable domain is ETGVTQSPTHLIKTRGQQVTLRCSSQSGHNTVSWYQQALGQGPQFIFQYYREEENGRGNFPPRFSGLQFPNYSSELNVNALELDDSALYLCASSLQGARGYTFGSGTRLTVV.

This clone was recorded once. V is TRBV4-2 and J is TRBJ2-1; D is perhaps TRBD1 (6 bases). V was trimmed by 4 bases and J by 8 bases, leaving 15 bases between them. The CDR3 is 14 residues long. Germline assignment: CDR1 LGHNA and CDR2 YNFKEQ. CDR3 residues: CASSLEGRGYEQFF. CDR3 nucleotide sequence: TGTGCCAGCAGCCTAGAGGGAAGGGGGTATGAGCAGTTCTTC.

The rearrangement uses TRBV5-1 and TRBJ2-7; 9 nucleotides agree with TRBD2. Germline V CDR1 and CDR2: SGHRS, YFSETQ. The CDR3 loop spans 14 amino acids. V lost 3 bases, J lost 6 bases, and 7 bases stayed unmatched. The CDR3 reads CASSSATSGTEQYF. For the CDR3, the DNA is TGCGCCAGCAGCTCCGCGACTAGCGGCACCGAGCAGTACTTC.

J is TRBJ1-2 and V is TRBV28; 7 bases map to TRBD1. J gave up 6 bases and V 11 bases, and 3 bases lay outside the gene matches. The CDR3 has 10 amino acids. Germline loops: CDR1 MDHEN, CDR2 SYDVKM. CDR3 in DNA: TGTGCCTCACAGGGGAATGGCTACACCTTC. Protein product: CASQGNGYTF.

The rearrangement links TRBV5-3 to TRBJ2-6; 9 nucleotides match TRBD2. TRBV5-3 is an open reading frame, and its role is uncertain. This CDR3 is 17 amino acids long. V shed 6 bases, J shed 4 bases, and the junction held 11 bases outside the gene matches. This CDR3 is CARKGGGAFSGANVLTF. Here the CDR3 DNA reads TGTGCCAGAAAAGGCGGGGGGGCGTTTAGCGGGGCCAACGTCCTGACTTTC.

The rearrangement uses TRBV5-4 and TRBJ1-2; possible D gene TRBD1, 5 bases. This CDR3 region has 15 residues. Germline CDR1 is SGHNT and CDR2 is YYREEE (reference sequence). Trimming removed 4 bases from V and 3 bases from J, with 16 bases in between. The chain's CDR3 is CASSLGGGTYYGYTF. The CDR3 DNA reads TGTGCCAGCAGCCTCGGGGGGGGGACCTACTATGGCTACACCTTC.

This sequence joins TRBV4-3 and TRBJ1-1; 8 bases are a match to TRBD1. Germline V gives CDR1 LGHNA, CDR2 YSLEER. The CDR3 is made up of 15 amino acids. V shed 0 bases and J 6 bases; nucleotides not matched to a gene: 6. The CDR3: CASSQDRTGLSEAFF. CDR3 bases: TGCGCCAGCAGCCAAGATAGGACAGGGTTGTCTGAAGCTTTCTTT.

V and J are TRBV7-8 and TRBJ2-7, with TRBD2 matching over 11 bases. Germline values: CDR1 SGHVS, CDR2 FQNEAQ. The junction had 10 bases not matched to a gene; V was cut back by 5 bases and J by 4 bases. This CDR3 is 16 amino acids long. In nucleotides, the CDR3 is TGTGCCAGCAGCCCTCGAGAGGGACTAGCGGTGTACGAGCAGTACTTC. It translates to CASSPREGLAVYEQYF.